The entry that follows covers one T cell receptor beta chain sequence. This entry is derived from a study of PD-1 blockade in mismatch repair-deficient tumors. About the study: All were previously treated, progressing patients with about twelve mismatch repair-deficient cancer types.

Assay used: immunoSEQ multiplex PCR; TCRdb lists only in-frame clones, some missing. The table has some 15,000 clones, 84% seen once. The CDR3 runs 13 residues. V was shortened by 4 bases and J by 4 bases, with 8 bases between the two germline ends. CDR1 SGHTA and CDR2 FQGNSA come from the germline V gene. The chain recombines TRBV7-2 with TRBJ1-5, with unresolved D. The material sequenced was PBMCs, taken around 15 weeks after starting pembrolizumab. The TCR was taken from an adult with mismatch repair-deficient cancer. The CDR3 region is CASSWAGNQPQHF. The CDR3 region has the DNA TGTGCCAGCAGCTGGGCTGGTAATCAGCCCCAGCATTTT.